This is a list of T cell receptor beta chains from one sample in a study of T cell responses to AZD1222 COVID-19 vaccine. TCRdb keeps only in-frame clones here, not all; method: immunoSEQ multiplex PCR. The data hold just under 150,000 clones, with roughly 87% observed a single time. The specimen was peripheral blood, collected 28 days after the second dose of the MenACWY control vaccine. These receptors originate from an adult who received the MenACWY meningococcal vaccine as a control. The CDR3 runs from the conserved cysteine through the conserved F or W. A D gene is named only where the DNA matches it firmly. Where a row states a size, it is once, few, many or the class of an expanded clone; other rows omit it.

size,V,length,D,J,DNA,CDR3
-,TRBV11-2,13,-,TRBJ1-2,TGTGCCAGCAGCTTAGGACGGAACTATGGCTACACCTTC,CASSLGRNYGYTF
-,TRBV11-3,13,TRBD2,TRBJ2-5,TGTGCCAGCAGCCGAACGGGGTTCGAGCGGGGGTACTTC,CASSRTGFERGYF
-,TRBV5-4,14,-,TRBJ2-5,TGTGCCAGCAGCTTGGAGGAGCGGCAAGAGACCCAGTACTTC,CASSLEERQETQYF
-,TRBV7-9,15,-,TRBJ1-1,TGTGCCAGCAGCTTAAGTGCAGGGTTGGACACTGAAGCTTTCTTT,CASSLSAGLDTEAFF
-,TRBV15,12,-,TRBJ2-1,TGTGCCACCAGCTTGAGCTACAATGAGCAGTTCTTC,CATSLSYNEQFF
-,TRBV7-2,13,-,TRBJ1-2,TGTGCCAGCAGCTTAGAAGAGGGGCGGGGCTACACCTTC,CASSLEEGRGYTF
-,TRBV28,12,-,TRBJ1-1,TGTGCCAGCAGTTTAGGGGTCTCTGAAGCTTTCTTT,CASSLGVSEAFF
-,TRBV14,16,-,TRBJ2-7,TGTGCCAGCAGCCCCCTAGCTACAGTCCCTGGGGGCGAGCAGTACTTC,CASSPLATVPGGEQYF
-,TRBV7-8,15,-,TRBJ2-1,TGTGCCAGCAGCTACCGGGACGGAGCCTACAATGAGCAGTTCTTC,CASSYRDGAYNEQFF
-,TRBV25-1,13,-,TRBJ1-1,TGTGCCAGCAGTTTTGGGCTGAACACTGAAGCTTTCTTT,CASSFGLNTEAFF
-,TRBV27,13,-,TRBJ2-5,TGTGCCAGCAGTGCTGGGACGGGGGAGACCCAGTACTTC,CASSAGTGETQYF
-,TRBV7-3,16,TRBD2,TRBJ2-1,TGTGCCAGCAGCTATACCGGGACTAGCGGCGACAATGAGCAGTTCTTC,CASSYTGTSGDNEQFF
-,TRBV7-2,14,-,TRBJ2-2,TGTGCCAGCAGAAATCCCCCGGACAGCGGGGAGCTGTTTTTT,CASRNPPDSGELFF
-,TRBV7-9,18,TRBD2,TRBJ2-2,TGTGCCAGCAGCTCCTCTATAGCGGGACGAACGAACACCGGGGAGCTGTTTTTT,CASSSSIAGRTNTGELFF
-,TRBV6-5,13,-,TRBJ2-1,TGTGCCAGCAGACCGGTCAGCGCATATGAGCAGTTCTTC,CASRPVSAYEQFF
-,TRBV4-3,15,-,TRBJ1-3,TGCGCCAGCAGCTCTACAGGACGTGGTGGAAACACCATATATTTT,CASSSTGRGGNTIYF
-,TRBV5-1,15,-,TRBJ1-6,TGCGCCAGCAGCTTGGATCTGGGCTCTGACTCACCCCTCCACTTT,CASSLDLGSDSPLHF
-,TRBV27,17,-,TRBJ2-5,TGTGCCAGCAGTTTATTGGGGCGGAGGAGCCCGGGGGAGACCCAGTACTTC,CASSLLGRRSPGETQYF
-,TRBV2,12,-,TRBJ2-7,TGTGCCAGCAGTGAAGGGGTCGACGAGCAGTACTTC,CASSEGVDEQYF
-,TRBV2,11,-,TRBJ2-7,TGTGCCAGCAGGGGAACCTACGAGCAGTACTTC,CASRGTYEQYF
-,TRBV28,17,-,TRBJ1-5,TGTGCCAGCAGTTTCCCGGACCGTTCACTAGGCAATCAGCCCCAGCATTTT,CASSFPDRSLGNQPQHF
-,TRBV5-8,14,TRBD1,TRBJ1-2,TGTGCCAGCAGCTTCCAGGGGGCAGACTATGGCTACACCTTC,CASSFQGADYGYTF
-,TRBV5-4,14,TRBD2,TRBJ2-5,TGTGCCAGCAGCGCAGGACTAGCGGGAGAGACCCAGTACTTC,CASSAGLAGETQYF
once,TRBV28,14,TRBD1,TRBJ1-4,TGTGCCAGCAGTCACGGGACAGGGGGAGAAAAACTGTTTTTT,CASSHGTGGEKLFF
-,TRBV9,18,-,TRBJ1-6,TGTGCCAGCAGCCATGGAAATTACAGGGTTGGGGGTAATTCACCCCTCCACTTT,CASSHGNYRVGGNSPLHF
-,TRBV7-8,14,-,TRBJ2-4,TGTGCCAGCAGCTTAGAACTAGCCAAAAACATTCAGTACTTC,CASSLELAKNIQYF
-,TRBV7-9,15,-,TRBJ1-2,TGTGCCAGCAGCTTAGGAGCAGGGGAACGGCATGGCTACACCTTC,CASSLGAGERHGYTF
few,TRBV27,11,-,TRBJ1-1,TGTGCCAGCAGTATCAGGGGTGAAGCTTTCTTT,CASSIRGEAFF
-,TRBV19,15,TRBD1,TRBJ2-3,TGTGCCAGTAGTACTCAGGGGGCTCGCACAGATACGCAGTATTTT,CASSTQGARTDTQYF
-,TRBV10-1,13,TRBD2,TRBJ2-7,TGCGCCAGGACTAGCGGGAGCAGCTACGAGCAGTACTTC,CARTSGSSYEQYF
once,TRBV7-6,11,-,TRBJ2-2,TGTGCCAGCAGCCCGTCCGGGGAGCTGTTTTTT,CASSPSGELFF
-,TRBV28,15,-,TRBJ1-4,TGTGCCAGCAGTGACCCCCGGGGCGCTAATGAAAAACTGTTTTTT,CASSDPRGANEKLFF
-,TRBV28,15,-,TRBJ2-1,TGTGCCAGCGCAAAGTGGGGTCGGTCCTACAATGAGCAGTTCTTC,CASAKWGRSYNEQFF
-,TRBV30,14,TRBD1,TRBJ1-6,TGTGCCTGTCTTGGGACAGCAAAGAATTCACCCCTCCACTTT,CACLGTAKNSPLHF
-,TRBV6-1,16,TRBD1,TRBJ2-5,TGTGCCAGCAGTGAACTTGGGGGACAGGGAAGGGAGACCCAGTACTTC,CASSELGGQGRETQYF
few,TRBV19,13,-,TRBJ1-1,TGTGCCAGTGGAGACAGACCGAACACTGAAGCTTTCTTT,CASGDRPNTEAFF